This T cell receptor (beta chain) is drawn from a study of T-cell memory formation after mild COVID-19. Study outcomes and limitations: The second-wave clones peaking on day 37 were not confirmed as SARS-CoV-2-specific. Day 15 to 85 contracting clones showed balanced CD4/CD8; day 15 to 37 expanders favored CD4+. Shrinking CD4+ clones resided mostly in CM and EM, and CD8+ ones in EMRA.

Points on this clonotype: The target antigen is unknown.

Each CDR3 protein is one row after TCRdb ran MiXCR on the 5' RACE reads. The repertoire consists of some 270,000 distinct CDR3 sequences, with roughly 14% occurring once and the leading ten covering under 2.5%. The source is an adult woman who had mild COVID-19 (a few samples of this study predate the infection). Cell type and time point are not known. The sequencing sample was made of PBMCs or a T cell subset sorted from them (not recorded which).

The CDR3 loop is CASSLAAGGDSTDTQYF. CDR3 DNA sequence: TGCGCCAGCAGCTTGGCCGCAGGAGGGGACTCCACAGATACGCAGTATTTT. The V gene is TRBV5-1, the J gene TRBJ2-3; D may be TRBD2 (6 bases). V lost 0 bases to trimming and J lost 2 bases, with 16 bases between them. The CDR3 totals 17 residues. Germline CDR1 SGHRS, CDR2 YFSETQ.